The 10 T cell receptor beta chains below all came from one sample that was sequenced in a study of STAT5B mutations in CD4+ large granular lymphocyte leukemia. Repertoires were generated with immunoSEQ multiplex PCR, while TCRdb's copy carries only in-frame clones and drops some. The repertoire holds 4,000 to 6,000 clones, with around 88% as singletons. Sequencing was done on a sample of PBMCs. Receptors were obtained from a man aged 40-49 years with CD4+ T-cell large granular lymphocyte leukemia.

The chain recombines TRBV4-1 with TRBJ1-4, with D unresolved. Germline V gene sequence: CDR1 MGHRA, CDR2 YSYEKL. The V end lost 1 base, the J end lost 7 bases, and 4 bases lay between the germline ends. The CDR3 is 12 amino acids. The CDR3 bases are TGCGCCAGCAGCCAAGTGCGTGAAAAACTGTTTTTT. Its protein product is CASSQVREKLFF.

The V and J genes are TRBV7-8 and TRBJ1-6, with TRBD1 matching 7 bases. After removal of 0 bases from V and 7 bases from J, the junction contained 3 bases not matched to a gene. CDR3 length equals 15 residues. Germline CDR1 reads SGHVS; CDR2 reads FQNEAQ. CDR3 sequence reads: CASSLAGQENSPLHF. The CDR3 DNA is TGTGCCAGCAGCTTAGCCGGACAGGAAAATTCACCCCTCCACTTT.

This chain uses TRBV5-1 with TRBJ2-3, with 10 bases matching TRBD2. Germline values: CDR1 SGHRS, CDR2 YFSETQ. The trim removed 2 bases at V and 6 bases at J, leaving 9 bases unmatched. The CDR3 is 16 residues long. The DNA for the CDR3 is TGCGCCAGCAGCTTAACTAGCGGGACAACAGGGGATACGCAGTATTTT. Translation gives CASSLTSGTTGDTQYF.

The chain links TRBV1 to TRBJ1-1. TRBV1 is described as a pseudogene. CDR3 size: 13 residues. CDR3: CTSIRPRSTEAFF. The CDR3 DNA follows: TGCACCAGCATCCGACCAAGGTCCACTGAAGCTTTCTTT.

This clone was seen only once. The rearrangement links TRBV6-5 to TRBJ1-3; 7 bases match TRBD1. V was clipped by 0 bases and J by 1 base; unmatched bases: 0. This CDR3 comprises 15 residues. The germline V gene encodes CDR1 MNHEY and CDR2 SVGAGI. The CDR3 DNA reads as TGTGCCAGCAGTTACTCGACAGGGTCTGGAAACACCATATATTTT. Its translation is CASSYSTGSGNTIYF.

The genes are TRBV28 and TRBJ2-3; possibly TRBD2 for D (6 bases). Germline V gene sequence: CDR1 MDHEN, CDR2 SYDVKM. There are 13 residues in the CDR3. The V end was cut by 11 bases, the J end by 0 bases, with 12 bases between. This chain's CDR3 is CASNGGSTDTQYF. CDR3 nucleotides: TGTGCCTCTAACGGGGGTAGCACAGATACGCAGTATTTT.

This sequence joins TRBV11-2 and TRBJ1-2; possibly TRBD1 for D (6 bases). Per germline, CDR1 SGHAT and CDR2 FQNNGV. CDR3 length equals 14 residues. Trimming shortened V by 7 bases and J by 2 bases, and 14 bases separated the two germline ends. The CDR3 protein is CASTQDSFNYGYTF. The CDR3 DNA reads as TGTGCCAGCACCCAGGACAGTTTCAACTATGGCTACACCTTC.

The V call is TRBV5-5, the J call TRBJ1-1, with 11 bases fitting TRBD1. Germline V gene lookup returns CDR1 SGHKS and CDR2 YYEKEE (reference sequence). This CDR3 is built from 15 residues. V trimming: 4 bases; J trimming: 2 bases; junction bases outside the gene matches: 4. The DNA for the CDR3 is TGTGCCAGCAGCCGGACAGGGGGCAGAAACACTGAAGCTTTCTTT. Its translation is CASSRTGGRNTEAFF.

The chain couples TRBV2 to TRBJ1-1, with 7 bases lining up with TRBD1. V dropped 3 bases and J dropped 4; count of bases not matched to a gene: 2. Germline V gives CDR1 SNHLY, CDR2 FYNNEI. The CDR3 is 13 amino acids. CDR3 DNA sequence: TGTGCCAGCAGTGAGAACAGGGGCACTGAAGCTTTCTTT. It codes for CASSENRGTEAFF.

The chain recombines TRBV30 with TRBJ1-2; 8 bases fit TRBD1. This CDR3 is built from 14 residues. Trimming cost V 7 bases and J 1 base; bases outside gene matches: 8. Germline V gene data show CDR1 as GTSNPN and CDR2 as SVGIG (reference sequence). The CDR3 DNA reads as TGTGCCTCCCCAGCGGACAGGGATAACTATGGCTACACCTTC. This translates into CASPADRDNYGYTF.